Following are 19 T cell receptor beta chains from one sample sequenced in a study of T cells after posttransplantation cyclophosphamide. A marrow graft followed busulfan-fludarabine conditioning, with cyclophosphamide on days +3 and +4. The repertoire was sequenced with immunoSEQ multiplex PCR; TCRdb's copy has only in-frame clones and lacks some. The sample presents 6,500 to 7,000 clones, none singletons. Source: PBMCs, taken after an allogeneic stem cell transplant with post-transplant cyclophosphamide. The receptors here all came from a male patient between 25 and 40 years old who received an allogeneic stem cell transplant from an unrelated donor, was CMV-positive, and had acute and chronic GVHD. Some T cells may have originated in the graft donor.

Many counts were recorded for this clone. The CDR3 region is CASSPVGARDQPQHF. CDR3 nucleotides: TGTGCCAGCAGCCCCGTGGGGGCTCGGGATCAGCCCCAGCATTTT. This chain joins TRBV7-2 and TRBJ1-5, with D tentatively TRBD1 (6 bases). This CDR3 has 15 residues. CDR1 and CDR2 from the germline V gene are SGHTA and FQGNSA. The V and J ends lost 5 bases and 5 bases respectively, with 16 bases between them.

In this sample, this clone turned up many times. The chain uses TRBV9 and TRBJ2-7; no clear D. The CDR3 contains 13 residues. Trimming pared 0 bases from V and 2 bases from J, leaving 6 bases between. The germline CDR1 and CDR2 sequences are SGDLS and YYNGEE. This CDR3 reads CASSVVATYEQYF. Here the CDR3 DNA reads TGTGCCAGCAGCGTAGTAGCTACCTACGAGCAGTACTTC. Full variable domain (missing parts from reference TRBV9 and TRBJ2-7): DSGVTQTPKHLITATGQRVTLRCSPRSGDLSVYWYQQSLDQGLQFLIQYYNGEERAKGNILERFSAQQFPDLHSELNLSSLELGDSALYFCASSVVATYEQYFGPGTRLTVT.

In its sample, this clone was seen many times. The CDR3 nucleotides read TGTGCCAGCACGCAGCAGGGGGTGGTTCACACCATATATTTT. Residues: CASTQQGVVHTIYF. The rearrangement uses TRBV5-6 and TRBJ1-3, with 7 bases fitting TRBD1. The CDR3 totals 14 residues. Trimming at V came to 6 bases and at J to 8 bases, leaving 11 bases not matched to a gene. Germline V gives CDR1 SGHDT, CDR2 YYEEEE.

By share of the sample, this clone is large (0.1 to 1%). The chain carries TRBV10-3 and TRBJ1-1, with D possibly being TRBD1 (5 bases). The V gene lost 3 bases and the J gene lost 6 bases, with 20 bases spanning the gap. The CDR3 consists of 16 residues. CDR1 is ENHRY, CDR2 SYGVKD, per germline. The CDR3 DNA sequence: TGTGCCATCAGTGAAAACGAGTGGACAAACGATCCTGAAGCTTTCTTT. It translates to CAISENEWTNDPEAFF.

This clone has ten or more counts. The chain links TRBV10-2 to TRBJ1-1, with TRBD1 matching 9 bases. V lost 9 bases, J lost 1 base, and 6 bases stayed unmatched. This CDR3 has 14 residues. Looked up from germline, CDR1 is WSHSY and CDR2 is SAAADI. CDR3 region: CASKQGATNTEAFF. The CDR3 DNA reads TGCGCCAGTAAACAGGGGGCGACGAACACTGAAGCTTTCTTT.

This clone appeared many times. CDR3 in amino acids: CASSPLAMNTEAFF. The CDR3, as DNA: TGTGCCAGCAGCCCGCTGGCCATGAACACTGAAGCTTTCTTT. The J gene is TRBJ1-1, the V gene TRBV16; D ambiguous. V gave up 4 bases and J gave up 0 bases, with 9 bases separating them. The CDR3 consists of 14 residues. Germline CDR1 is KGHSY and CDR2 is FQNENV.

This clone was counted at least ten times. The gene calls are TRBV7-8 and TRBJ1-1; possible D gene TRBD1, 5 bases. V gave up 1 base and J gave up 0 bases, with 9 bases separating them. From germline, CDR1 is SGHVS and CDR2 FQNEAQ. The CDR3 contains 15 residues. DNA of the CDR3: TGTGCCAGCAGCTTAGTTACAGGAATGAACACTGAAGCTTTCTTT. Its protein product is CASSLVTGMNTEAFF.

This clone was observed many times. This sequence joins TRBV29-1 and TRBJ2-7, with 9 bases matching TRBD2. Losses at the gene ends were 3 bases for V and 5 bases for J; bases not matched to a gene: 8. CDR3 length equals 14 residues. The germline gives CDR1 SQVTM, CDR2 ANQGSEA. In nucleotides, the CDR3 is TGCAGCGTTGAGATTAGCGGGAGCAATAACGAGCAGTACTTC. Protein sequence: CSVEISGSNNEQYF.

The table lists this clone with many counts. The rearrangement uses TRBV7-8 and TRBJ2-4, with 8 positions matching TRBD2. The CDR3 runs 15 residues. CDR1 is SGHVS, CDR2 FQNEAQ, per germline. J lost 4 bases, V lost 5 bases, and 7 bases had no gene match. The CDR3 loop reads CASSPGGQGKNIQYF. The CDR3 DNA follows: TGTGCCAGCAGCCCGGGGGGGCAGGGAAAAAACATTCAGTACTTC.

The table lists this clone with many counts. This sequence joins TRBV11-3 and TRBJ2-7; D is unresolved. This CDR3 region has 14 residues. The V and J ends lost 5 bases and 0 bases respectively, with 11 bases between them. The germline CDR1 and CDR2 sequences are SGHNT and YENEEA. CDR3 coding DNA: TGTGCCAGCAGCCGTAACACCTTCTCCTACGAGCAGTACTTC. Its translation is CASSRNTFSYEQYF.

This clone was seen many times. This chain connects TRBV2 to TRBJ2-2; 7 bases fit TRBD1. Trimming took 7 bases from V and 2 from J; bases not matched to a gene: 10. CDR1 SNHLY and CDR2 FYNNEI come from the germline V gene. The CDR3 spans 16 residues. The CDR3, as DNA: TGTGCCAGCAAAGCCGACAGGGCCATCAACACCGGGGAGCTGTTTTTT. Encoded protein: CASKADRAINTGELFF.

This clone was seen ten or more times. J is TRBJ1-2 and V is TRBV27; a possible D gene is TRBD1 (6 bases). V lost 5 bases and J 6 bases, leaving 19 bases between the germline ends. CDR3 length equals 15 residues. CDR1 and CDR2 from the germline V gene are MNHEY and SMNVEV (reference sequence). The CDR3, as DNA: TGTGCCAGCAGTAATTCGCGGGGGGGGGCGGATGGCTACACCTTC. Translation gives CASSNSRGGADGYTF.

By its share, this clone is medium-sized. The V call is TRBV5-4, the J call TRBJ2-1; 11 bases map to TRBD2. The CDR3 loop spans 17 amino acids. In germline, CDR1 is SGHNT, CDR2 YYREEE (reference sequence). Losses at the gene ends were 0 bases for V and 6 bases for J; bases not matched to a gene: 8. CDR3 protein: CASSLGSGGAGFNEQFF. In DNA, the CDR3 is TGTGCCAGCAGCTTGGGTAGCGGGGGGGCGGGGTTCAATGAGCAGTTCTTC.

At least ten counts were recorded for this clone. This rearrangement joins TRBV5-4 to TRBJ2-5; 12 bases are shared with TRBD1. This CDR3 has 16 amino acids. V lost 0 bases and J lost 6; bases outside the gene matches: 6. Germline CDR1 reads SGHNT; CDR2 reads YYREEE (reference sequence). CDR3 nucleotides: TGTGCCAGCAGCTTGGCTGGGACAGGGGGCGCAAAGACCCAGTACTTC. Its translation is CASSLAGTGGAKTQYF.

The chain has TRBV19 and TRBJ1-1; perhaps TRBD1 as D (6 bases). Looked up from germline, CDR1 is LNHDA and CDR2 is SQIVND (reference sequence). The V gene lost 3 bases and the J gene lost 0 bases, with 11 bases spanning the gap. This CDR3 is 15 amino acids long. The CDR3: CASSIRGGLNTEAFF. The CDR3 DNA reads as TGTGCCAGTAGTATTAGGGGGGGATTGAACACTGAAGCTTTCTTT. Together with reference TRBV19 and TRBJ1-1, the CDR3 gives the full variable domain: DGGITQSPKYLFRKEGQNVTLSCEQNLNHDAMYWYRQDPGQGLRLIYYSQIVNDFQKGDIAEGYSVSREKKESFPLTVTSAQKNPTAFYLCASSIRGGLNTEAFFGQGTRLTVV.

This clone was found many times. This chain uses TRBV30 with TRBJ1-1; 9 nucleotides match TRBD1. Germline V gene lookup returns CDR1 GTSNPN and CDR2 SVGIG (reference sequence). The CDR3 consists of 13 residues. Trimming removed 5 bases from V and 4 bases from J; junction bases left unmatched: 5. The CDR3 spells CAWQTGGGTEAFF. The CDR3 DNA is TGTGCCTGGCAAACAGGGGGCGGCACTGAAGCTTTCTTT.

This clone qualifies as medium-sized. J is TRBJ2-7 and V is TRBV4-3; 9 bases line up with TRBD1. Per germline, CDR1 LGHNA and CDR2 YSLEER. V lost 4 bases, J lost 5 bases, and 6 bases stayed unmatched. CDR3 length: 14 amino acids. The CDR3 protein is CASSPDRGFDEQYF. The CDR3 DNA reads as TGCGCCAGCAGCCCCGACAGGGGGTTTGACGAGCAGTACTTC.

This clone was picked up many times. CDR3 nucleotide sequence: TGTGCCAGCAGCTTATGGTTGGGACAGGGGACTGAAGCTTTCTTT. Protein sequence: CASSLWLGQGTEAFF. This rearrangement joins TRBV7-9 to TRBJ1-1; 10 bases align to TRBD1. The CDR3 is made up of 15 amino acids. V trimming: 2 bases; J trimming: 5 bases; junction bases outside the gene matches: 5. Germline loops: CDR1 SEHNR, CDR2 FQNEAQ (reference sequence). The variable domain in full, completed from reference TRBV7-9 and TRBJ1-1, reads DTGVSQNPRHKITKRGQNVTFRCDPISEHNRLYWYRQTLGQGPEFLTYFQNEAQLEKSRLLSDRFSAERPKGSFSTLEIQRTEQGDSAMYLCASSLWLGQGTEAFFGQGTRLTVV.

This clone has ten or more counts. V usage is TRBV2 and J usage is TRBJ1-5, with TRBD1 identical over 9 bases. J lost 2 bases, V lost 5 bases, and 4 bases had no gene match. CDR1 and CDR2 (germline): SNHLY, FYNNEI. This CDR3 is built from 15 residues. The CDR3: CASSLDRGGNQPQHF. The CDR3 DNA reads TGTGCCAGCAGTCTGGACAGGGGCGGCAATCAGCCCCAGCATTTT. Based on the CDR3 plus reference TRBV2 and TRBJ1-5, the full variable domain is EPEVTQTPSHQVTQMGQEVILRCVPISNHLYFYWYRQILGQKVEFLVSFYNNEISEKSEIFDDQFSVERPDGSNFTLKIRSTKLEDSAMYFCASSLDRGGNQPQHFGDGTRLSIL.